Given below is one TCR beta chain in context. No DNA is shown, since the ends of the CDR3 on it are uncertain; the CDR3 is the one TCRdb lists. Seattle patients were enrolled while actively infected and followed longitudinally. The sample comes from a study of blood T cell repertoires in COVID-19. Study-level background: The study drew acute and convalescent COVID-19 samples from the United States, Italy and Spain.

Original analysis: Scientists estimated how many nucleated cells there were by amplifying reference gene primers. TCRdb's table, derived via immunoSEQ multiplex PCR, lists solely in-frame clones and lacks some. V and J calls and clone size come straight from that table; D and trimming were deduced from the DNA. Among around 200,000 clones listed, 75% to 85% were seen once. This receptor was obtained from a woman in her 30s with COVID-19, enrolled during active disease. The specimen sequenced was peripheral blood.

CDR3 residues: CASILGAGGTDTQYF. The gene calls are TRBV27 and TRBJ2-3; the table's D call, TRBD2, has no DNA check behind it. The CDR3 has 15 residues if both end residues are counted. Per germline, CDR1 MNHEY and CDR2 SMNVEV (reference sequence).